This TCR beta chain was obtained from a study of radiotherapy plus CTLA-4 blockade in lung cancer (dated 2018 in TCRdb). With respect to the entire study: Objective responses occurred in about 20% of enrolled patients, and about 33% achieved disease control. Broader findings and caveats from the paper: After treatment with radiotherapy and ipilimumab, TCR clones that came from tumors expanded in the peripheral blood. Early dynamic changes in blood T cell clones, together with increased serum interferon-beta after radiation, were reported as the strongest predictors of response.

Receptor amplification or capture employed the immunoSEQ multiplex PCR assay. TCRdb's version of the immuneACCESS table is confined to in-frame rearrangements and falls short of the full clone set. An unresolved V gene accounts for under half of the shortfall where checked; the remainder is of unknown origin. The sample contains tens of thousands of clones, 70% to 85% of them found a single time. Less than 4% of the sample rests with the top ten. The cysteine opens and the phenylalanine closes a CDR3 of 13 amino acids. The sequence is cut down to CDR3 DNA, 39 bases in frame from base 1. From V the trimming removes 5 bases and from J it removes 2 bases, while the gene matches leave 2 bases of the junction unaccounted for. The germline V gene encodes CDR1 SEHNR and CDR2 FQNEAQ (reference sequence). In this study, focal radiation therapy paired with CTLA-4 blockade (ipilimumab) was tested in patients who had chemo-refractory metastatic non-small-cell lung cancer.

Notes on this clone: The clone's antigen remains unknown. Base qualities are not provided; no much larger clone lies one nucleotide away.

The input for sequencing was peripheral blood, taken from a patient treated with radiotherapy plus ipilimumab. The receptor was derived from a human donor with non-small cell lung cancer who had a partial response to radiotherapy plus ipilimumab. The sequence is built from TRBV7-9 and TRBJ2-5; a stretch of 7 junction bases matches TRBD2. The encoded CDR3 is CASSRGEQETQYF. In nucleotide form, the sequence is TGTGCCAGCAGCCGGGGGGAACAAGAGACCCAGTACTTC.